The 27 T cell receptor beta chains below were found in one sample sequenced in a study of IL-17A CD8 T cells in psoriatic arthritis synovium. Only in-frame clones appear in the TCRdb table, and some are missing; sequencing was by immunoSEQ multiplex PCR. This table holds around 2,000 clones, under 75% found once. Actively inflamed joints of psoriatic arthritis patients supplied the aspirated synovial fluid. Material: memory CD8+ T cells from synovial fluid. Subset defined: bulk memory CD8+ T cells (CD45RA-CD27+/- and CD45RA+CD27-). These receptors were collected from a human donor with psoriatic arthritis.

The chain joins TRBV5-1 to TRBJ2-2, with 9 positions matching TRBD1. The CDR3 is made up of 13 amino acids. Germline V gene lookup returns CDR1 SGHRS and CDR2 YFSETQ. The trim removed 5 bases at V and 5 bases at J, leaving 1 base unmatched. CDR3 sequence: CASRGQGTGELFF. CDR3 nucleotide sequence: TGCGCCAGCAGGGGACAGGGTACCGGGGAGCTGTTTTTT.

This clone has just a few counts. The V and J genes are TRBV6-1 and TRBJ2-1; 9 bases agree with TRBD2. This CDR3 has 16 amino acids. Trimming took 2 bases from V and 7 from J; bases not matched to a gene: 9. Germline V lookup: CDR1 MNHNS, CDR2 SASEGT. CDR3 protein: CASSERVAGEGNEQFF. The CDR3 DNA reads TGTGCCAGCAGTGAAAGGGTAGCGGGAGAGGGAAATGAGCAGTTCTTC.

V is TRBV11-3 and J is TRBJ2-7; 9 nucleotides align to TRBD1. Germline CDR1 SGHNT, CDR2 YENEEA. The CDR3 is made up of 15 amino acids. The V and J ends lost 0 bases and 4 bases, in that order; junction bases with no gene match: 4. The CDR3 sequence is CASSLEQGARYEQYF. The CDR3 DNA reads TGTGCCAGCAGCTTAGAACAGGGGGCACGGTACGAGCAGTACTTC. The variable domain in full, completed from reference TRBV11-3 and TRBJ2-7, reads EAGVVQSPRYKIIEKKQPVAFWCNPISGHNTLYWYLQNLGQGPELLIRYENEEAVDDSQLPKDRFSAERLKGVDSTLKIQPAELGDSAVYLCASSLEQGARYEQYFGPGTRLTVT.

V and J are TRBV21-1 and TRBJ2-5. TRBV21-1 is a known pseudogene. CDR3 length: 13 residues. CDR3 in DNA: TGTGCCAGCAGCTTCGGGTGGGGGGAGACCCAGTACTTC. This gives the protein CASSFGWGETQYF.

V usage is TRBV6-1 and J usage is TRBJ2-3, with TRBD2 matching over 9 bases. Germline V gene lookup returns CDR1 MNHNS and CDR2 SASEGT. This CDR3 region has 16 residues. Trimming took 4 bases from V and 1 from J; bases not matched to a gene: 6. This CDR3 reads CASSAHSGGGTDTQYF. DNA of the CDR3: TGTGCCAGCAGTGCACATAGCGGGGGAGGCACAGATACGCAGTATTTT.

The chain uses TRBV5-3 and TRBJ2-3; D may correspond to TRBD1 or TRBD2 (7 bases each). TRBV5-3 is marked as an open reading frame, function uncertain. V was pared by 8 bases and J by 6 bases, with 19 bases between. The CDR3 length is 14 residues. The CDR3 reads CASTSLADRDTQYF. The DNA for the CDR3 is TGTGCCAGCACCTCCCTAGCGGACAGGGATACGCAGTATTTT.

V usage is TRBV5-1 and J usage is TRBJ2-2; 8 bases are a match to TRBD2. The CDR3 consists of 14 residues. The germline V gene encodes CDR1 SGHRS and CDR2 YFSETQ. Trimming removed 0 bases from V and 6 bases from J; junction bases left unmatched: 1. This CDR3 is CASSLAGGPGELFF. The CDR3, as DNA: TGCGCCAGCAGCTTGGCGGGAGGGCCCGGGGAGCTGTTTTTT.

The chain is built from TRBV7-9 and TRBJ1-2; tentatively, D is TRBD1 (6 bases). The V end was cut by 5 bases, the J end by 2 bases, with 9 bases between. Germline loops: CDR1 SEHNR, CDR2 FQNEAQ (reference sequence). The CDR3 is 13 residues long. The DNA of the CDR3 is TGTGCCAGCAGCAAGGACAGCAACTATGGCTACACCTTC. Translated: CASSKDSNYGYTF.

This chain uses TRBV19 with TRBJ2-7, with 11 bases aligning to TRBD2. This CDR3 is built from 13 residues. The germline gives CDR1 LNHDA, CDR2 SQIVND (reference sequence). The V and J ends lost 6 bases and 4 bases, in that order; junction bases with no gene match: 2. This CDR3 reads CASRRLAGYEQYF. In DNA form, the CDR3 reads TGTGCCAGTAGGCGACTAGCGGGGTACGAGCAGTACTTC.

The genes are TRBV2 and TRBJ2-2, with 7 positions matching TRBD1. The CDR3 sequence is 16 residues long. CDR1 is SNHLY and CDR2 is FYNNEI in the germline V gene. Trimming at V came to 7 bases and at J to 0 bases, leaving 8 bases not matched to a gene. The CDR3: CASTPDRYSNTGELFF. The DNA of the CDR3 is TGTGCCAGCACCCCGGACAGGTATTCGAACACCGGGGAGCTGTTTTTT.

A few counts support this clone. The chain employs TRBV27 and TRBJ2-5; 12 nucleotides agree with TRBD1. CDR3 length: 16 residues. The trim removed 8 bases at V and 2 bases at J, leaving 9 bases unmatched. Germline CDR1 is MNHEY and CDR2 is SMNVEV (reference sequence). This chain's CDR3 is CASGQGDRGLQETQYF. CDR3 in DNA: TGTGCCAGCGGCCAGGGGGACAGGGGGCTACAAGAGACCCAGTACTTC.

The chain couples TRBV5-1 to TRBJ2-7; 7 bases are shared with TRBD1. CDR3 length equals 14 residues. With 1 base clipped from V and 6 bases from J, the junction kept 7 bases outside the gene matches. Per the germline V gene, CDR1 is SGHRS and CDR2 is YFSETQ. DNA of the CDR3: TGCGCCAGCAGCTTGACAGGGGTAAGGCTCGAGCAGTACTTC. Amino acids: CASSLTGVRLEQYF.

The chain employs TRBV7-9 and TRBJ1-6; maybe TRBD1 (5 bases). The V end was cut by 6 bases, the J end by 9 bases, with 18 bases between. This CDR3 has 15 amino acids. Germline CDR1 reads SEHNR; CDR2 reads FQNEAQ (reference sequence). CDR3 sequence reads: CASRDAGRGSSPLHF. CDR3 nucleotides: TGTGCCAGCAGAGACGCGGGACGGGGGAGTTCACCCCTCCACTTT.

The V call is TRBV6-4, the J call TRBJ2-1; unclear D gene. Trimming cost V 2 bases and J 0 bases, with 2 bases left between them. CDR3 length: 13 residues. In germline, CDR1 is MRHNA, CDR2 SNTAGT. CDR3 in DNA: TGTGCCAGCAGTGACAGCTCCTACAATGAGCAGTTCTTC. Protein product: CASSDSSYNEQFF.

CDR3 DNA: TGTGCCAGCAGCTCGCCGGGACAGGGGTCTACTGAAGCTTTCTTT. Translated, it gives CASSSPGQGSTEAFF. The chain couples TRBV13 to TRBJ1-1; 10 bases line up with TRBD1. The CDR3 is made up of 15 amino acids. The V gene's germline CDR1 is PRHDT and CDR2 FYEKMQ (reference sequence). V lost 4 bases and J lost 5; bases outside the gene matches: 7.

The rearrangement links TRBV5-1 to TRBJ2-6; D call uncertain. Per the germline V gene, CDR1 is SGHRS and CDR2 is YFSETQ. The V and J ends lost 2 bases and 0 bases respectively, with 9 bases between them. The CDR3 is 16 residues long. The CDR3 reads CASSFPDLSGANVLTF. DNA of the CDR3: TGCGCCAGCAGCTTTCCCGATCTCTCTGGGGCCAACGTCCTGACTTTC. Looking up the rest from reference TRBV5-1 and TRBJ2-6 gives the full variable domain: KAGVTQTPRYLIKTRGQQVTLSCSPISGHRSVSWYQQTPGQGLQFLFEYFSETQRNKGNFPGRFSGRQFSNSRSEMNVSTLELGDSALYLCASSFPDLSGANVLTFGAGSRLTVL.

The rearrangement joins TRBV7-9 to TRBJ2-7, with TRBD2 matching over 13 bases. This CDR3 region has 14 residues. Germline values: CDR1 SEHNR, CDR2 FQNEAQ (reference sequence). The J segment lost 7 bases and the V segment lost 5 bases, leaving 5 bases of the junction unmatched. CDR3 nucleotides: TGTGCCAGCAGCGGGACTAGCGGGACGTGGGAGCAGTACGTC. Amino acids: CASSGTSGTWEQYV.

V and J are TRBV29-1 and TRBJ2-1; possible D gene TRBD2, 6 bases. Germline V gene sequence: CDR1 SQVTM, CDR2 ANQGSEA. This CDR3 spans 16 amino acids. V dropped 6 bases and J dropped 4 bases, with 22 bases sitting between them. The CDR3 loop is CSVATLLAALYNEQFF. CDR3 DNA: TGCAGCGTCGCAACTCTCTTAGCGGCTCTTTACAATGAGCAGTTCTTC.

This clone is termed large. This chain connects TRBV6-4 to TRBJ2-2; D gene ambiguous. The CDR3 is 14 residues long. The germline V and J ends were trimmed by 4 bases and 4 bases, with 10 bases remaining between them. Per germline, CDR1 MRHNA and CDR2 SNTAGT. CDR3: CASSVGEATGELFF. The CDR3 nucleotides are TGTGCCAGCAGTGTTGGCGAGGCCACCGGGGAGCTGTTTTTT.

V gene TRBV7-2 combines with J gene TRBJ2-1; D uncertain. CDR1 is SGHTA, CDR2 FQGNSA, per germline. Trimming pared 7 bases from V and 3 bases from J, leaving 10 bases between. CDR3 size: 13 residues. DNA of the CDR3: TGTGCCAGCACCCATGACATCTACAATGAGCAGTTCTTC. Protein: CASTHDIYNEQFF.

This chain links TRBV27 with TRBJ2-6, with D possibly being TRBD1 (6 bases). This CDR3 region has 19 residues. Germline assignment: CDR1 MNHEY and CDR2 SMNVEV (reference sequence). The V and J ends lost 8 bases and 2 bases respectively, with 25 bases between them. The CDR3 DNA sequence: TGTGCCAGCGCTTACTCAACACAGGGAGTTTACCCTGGGGCCAACGTCCTGACTTTC. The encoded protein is CASAYSTQGVYPGANVLTF. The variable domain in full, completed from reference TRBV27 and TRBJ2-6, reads EAQVTQNPRYLITVTGKKLTVTCSQNMNHEYMSWYRQDPGLGLRQIYYSMNVEVTDKGDVPEGYKVSRKEKRNFPLILESPSPNQTSLYFCASAYSTQGVYPGANVLTFGAGSRLTVL.

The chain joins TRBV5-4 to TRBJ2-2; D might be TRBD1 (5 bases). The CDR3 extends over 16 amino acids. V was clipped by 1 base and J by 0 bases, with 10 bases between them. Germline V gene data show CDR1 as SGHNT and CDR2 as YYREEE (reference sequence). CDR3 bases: TGTGCCAGCAGCTTGCCTCCGACAGCGAACACCGGGGAGCTGTTTTTT. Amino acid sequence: CASSLPPTANTGELFF.

CDR3 loop: CASSQSDRGLYEQYF. DNA for the CDR3: TGCGCCAGCAGCCAATCAGACAGGGGGCTTTACGAGCAGTACTTC. The V call is TRBV4-1, the J call TRBJ2-7; 10 nucleotides match TRBD1. CDR1 is MGHRA, CDR2 YSYEKL, per germline. V lost 2 bases, J lost 4 bases, and 5 bases stayed unmatched. This CDR3 comprises 15 residues.

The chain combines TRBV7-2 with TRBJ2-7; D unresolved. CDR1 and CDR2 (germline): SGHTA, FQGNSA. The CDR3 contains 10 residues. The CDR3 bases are TGTGCCAGCGGCCTTTATTGGAACCGCGTC. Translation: CASGLYWNRV.

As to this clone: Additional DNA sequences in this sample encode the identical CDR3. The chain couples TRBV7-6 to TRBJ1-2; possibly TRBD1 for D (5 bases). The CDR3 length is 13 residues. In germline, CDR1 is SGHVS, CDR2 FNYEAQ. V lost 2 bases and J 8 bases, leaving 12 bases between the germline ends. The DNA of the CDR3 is TGTGCCAGCAGCTTAACCGCAGGGAGCGGCTACACCTTC. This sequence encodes CASSLTAGSGYTF.

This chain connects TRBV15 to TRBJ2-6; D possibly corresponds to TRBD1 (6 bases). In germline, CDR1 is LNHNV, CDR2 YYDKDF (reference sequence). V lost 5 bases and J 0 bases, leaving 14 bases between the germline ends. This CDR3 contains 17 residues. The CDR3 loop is CATSAAGANSGANVLTF. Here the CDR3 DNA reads TGTGCCACCAGCGCCGCAGGGGCAAACTCTGGGGCCAACGTCCTGACTTTC.

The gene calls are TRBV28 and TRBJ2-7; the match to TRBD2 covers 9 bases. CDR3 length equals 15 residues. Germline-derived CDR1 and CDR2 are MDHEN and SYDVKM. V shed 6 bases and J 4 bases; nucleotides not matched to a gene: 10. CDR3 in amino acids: CASSSELAGKYEQYF. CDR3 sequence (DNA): TGTGCCAGCAGCTCAGAACTAGCGGGTAAATACGAGCAGTACTTC.